This TCR beta chain was identified in a study of persistence of HIV-infected CD4 T cells. Overlapping HIV-1 Gag 15-mer peptides at roughly 1 ug per peptide per mL were used. CD4+ T cells upregulating both CD40 ligand and CD69 were sorted as responding cells. Sequencing used immunoSEQ version 4 in survey mode. Libraries were prepared by immunoSEQ multiplex PCR; TCRdb keeps only in-frame clonotypes and omits some of them. The table includes about 25,000 clones, roughly 70% detected once. Concerning this clone itself: The antigen is unknown.

CDR3 length: 15 residues. Germline values: CDR1 SGHNT, CDR2 YYREEE (reference sequence). Trimming cost V 0 bases and J 4 bases, with 13 bases left between them. V is TRBV5-4 and J is TRBJ1-2; possibly TRBD1 for D (6 bases). This TCR was recovered from an adult man with HIV who was CMV-seropositive. Sequenced here: CD4+ T cells sorted from PBMCs after roughly 18-hour stimulation, sampled from a patient who received antiretroviral therapy. CDR3 nucleotide sequence: TGTGCCAGCAGCTTGGGGGCAGGGACAATCTATGGCTACACCTTC. Its translation: CASSLGAGTIYGYTF.